This TCR beta chain was sequenced during a study of blood T cell repertoires in COVID-19. Across the study: Sources were T cells, B-cell-depleted T cells, or PBMCs; the material itself was cDNA or gDNA.

In the original analysis: Researchers report that nucleated cell counts were estimated from reference gene primer amplification. The data were produced by immunoSEQ multiplex PCR, yet TCRdb's version contains in-frame clones alone and is incomplete. V, J and clone size are taken as reported in that table, and D and trimming were inferred from the DNA itself. In the table there are approximately 280,000 clones, around nine tenths of which are singletons. Germline CDR1 and CDR2: MNHEY and SVGAGI. V was clipped by 6 bases and J by 2 bases, with 14 bases between them. The CDR3 has 15 residues. Participant reports of clinical history set cohort assignment. Two negative PCRs, clearance, or symptom resolution had been documented for recovered Cohort 3 donors.

This chain connects TRBV6-5 to TRBJ1-3; D call uncertain. This receptor was obtained from a woman in her thirties or forties who had recovered from COVID-19. Specimen: PBMCs or T cells enriched from blood (not recorded which). The DNA of the CDR3 is TGTGCCAGCAGCCGCCAACGGGATACTGGAAACACCATATATTTT. It encodes CASSRQRDTGNTIYF.